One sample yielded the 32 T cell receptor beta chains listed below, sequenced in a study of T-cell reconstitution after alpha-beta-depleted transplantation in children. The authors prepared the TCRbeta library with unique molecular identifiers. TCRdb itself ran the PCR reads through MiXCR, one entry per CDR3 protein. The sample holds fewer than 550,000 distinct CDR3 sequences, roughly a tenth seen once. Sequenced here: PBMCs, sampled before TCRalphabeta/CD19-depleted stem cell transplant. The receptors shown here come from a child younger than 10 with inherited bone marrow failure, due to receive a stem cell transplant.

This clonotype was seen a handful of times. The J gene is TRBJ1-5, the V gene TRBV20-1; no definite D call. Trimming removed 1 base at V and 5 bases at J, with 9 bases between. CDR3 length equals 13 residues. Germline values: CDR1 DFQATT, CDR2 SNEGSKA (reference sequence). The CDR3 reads CSARAGRDQPQHF. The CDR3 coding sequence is TGCAGTGCTAGAGCCGGACGGGATCAGCCCCAGCATTTT.

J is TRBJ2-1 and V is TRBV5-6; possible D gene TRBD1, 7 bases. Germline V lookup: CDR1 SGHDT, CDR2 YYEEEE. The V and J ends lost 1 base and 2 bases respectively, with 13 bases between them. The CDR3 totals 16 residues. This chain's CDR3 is CASSLPGGTTYNEQFF. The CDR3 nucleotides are TGTGCCAGCAGCTTGCCAGGGGGGACAACCTACAATGAGCAGTTCTTC.

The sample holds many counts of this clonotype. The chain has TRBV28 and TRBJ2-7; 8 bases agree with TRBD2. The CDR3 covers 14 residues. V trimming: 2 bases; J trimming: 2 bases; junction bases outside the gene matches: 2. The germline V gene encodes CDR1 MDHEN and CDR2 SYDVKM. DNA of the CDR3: TGTGCCAGCAGTTTAGAAGCGGGAGCCTACGAGCAGTACTTC. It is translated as CASSLEAGAYEQYF.

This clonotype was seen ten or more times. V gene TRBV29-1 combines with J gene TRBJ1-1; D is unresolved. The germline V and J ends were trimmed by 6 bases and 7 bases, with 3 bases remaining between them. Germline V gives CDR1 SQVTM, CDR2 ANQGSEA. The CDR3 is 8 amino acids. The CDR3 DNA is TGCAGCGTGGGTGAAGCTTTCTTT. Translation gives CSVGEAFF.

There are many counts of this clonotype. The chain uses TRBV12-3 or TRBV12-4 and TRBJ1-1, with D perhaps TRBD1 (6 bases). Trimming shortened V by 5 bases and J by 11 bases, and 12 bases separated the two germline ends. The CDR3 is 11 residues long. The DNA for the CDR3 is TGTGCCAGCAGTACGGAGGGGGAGGCTTTCTTT. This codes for CASSTEGEAFF.

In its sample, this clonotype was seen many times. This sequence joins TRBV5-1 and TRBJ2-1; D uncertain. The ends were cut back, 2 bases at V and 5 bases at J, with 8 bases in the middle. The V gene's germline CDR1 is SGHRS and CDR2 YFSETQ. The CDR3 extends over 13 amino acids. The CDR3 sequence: CASSFGPNNEQFF. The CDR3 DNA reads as TGCGCCAGCAGCTTCGGGCCAAACAATGAGCAGTTCTTC.

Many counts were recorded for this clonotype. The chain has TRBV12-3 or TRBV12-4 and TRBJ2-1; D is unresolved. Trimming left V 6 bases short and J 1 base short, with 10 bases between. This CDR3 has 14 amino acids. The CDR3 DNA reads TGTGCCAGCAGCCCTAACGAATCCTACAATGAGCAGTTCTTC. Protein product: CASSPNESYNEQFF.

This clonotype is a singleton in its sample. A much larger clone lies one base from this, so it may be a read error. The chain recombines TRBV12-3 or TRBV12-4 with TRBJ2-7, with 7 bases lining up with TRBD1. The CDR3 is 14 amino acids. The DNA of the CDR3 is TGTTCCAGCACTTGGGGGACAGCCTCCTACGAGCAGTACTTC. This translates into CSSTWGTASYEQYF.

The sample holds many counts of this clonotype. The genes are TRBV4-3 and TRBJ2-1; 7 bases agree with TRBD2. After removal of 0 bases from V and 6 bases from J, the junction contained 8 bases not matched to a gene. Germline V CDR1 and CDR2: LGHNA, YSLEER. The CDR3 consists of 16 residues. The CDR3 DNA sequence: TGCGCCAGCAGCCAAGAATCCGGGGAGGGCCTCAATGAGCAGTTCTTC. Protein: CASSQESGEGLNEQFF.

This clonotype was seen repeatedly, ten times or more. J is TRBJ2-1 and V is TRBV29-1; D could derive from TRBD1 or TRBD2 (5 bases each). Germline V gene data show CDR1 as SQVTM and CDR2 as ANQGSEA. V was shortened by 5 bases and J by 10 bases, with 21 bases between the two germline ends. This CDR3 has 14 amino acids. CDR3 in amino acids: CSVRERGRLPEQFF. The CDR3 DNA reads TGCAGCGTTCGGGAAAGGGGTAGACTACCCGAGCAGTTCTTC.

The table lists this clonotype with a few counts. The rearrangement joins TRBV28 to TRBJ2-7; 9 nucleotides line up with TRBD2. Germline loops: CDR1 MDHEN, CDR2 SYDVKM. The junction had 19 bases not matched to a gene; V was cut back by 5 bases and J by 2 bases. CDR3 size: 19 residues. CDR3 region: CASSQRVFASGTNPYEQYF. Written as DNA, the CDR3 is TGTGCCAGCAGTCAGAGGGTGTTCGCTAGCGGGACGAACCCCTACGAGCAGTACTTC.

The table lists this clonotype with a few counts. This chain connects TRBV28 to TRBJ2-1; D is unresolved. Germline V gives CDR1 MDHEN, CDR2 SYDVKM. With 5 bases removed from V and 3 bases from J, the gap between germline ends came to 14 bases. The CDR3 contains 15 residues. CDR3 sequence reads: CASSPISSHYNEQFF. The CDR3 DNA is TGTGCCAGCAGTCCAATTAGCAGTCACTACAATGAGCAGTTCTTC.

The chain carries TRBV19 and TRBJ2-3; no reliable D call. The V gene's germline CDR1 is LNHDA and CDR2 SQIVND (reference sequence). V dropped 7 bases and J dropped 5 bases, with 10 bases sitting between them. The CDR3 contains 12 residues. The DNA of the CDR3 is TGTGCCAGTATGAATTACGGAGATACGCAGTATTTT. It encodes CASMNYGDTQYF.

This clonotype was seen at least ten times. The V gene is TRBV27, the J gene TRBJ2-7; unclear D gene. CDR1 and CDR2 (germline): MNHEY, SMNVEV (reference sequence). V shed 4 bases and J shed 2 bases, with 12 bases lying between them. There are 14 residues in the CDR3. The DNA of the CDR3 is TGTGCCAGCAGTTGGGCTTCCCCACCCTACGAGCAGTACTTC. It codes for CASSWASPPYEQYF.

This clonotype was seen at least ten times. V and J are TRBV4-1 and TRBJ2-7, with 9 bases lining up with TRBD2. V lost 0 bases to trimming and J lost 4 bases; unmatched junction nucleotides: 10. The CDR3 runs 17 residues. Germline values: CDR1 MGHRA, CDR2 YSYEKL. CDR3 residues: CASSQDPASGTSYEQYF. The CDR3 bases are TGCGCCAGCAGCCAAGATCCCGCTAGCGGGACCTCGTACGAGCAGTACTTC.

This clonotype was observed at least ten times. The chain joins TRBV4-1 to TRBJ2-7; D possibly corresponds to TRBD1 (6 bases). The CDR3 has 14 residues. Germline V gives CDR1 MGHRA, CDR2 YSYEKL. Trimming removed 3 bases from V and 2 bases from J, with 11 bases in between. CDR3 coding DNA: TGCGCCAGCAGCCACGACAGGTTTACCTACGAGCAGTACTTC. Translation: CASSHDRFTYEQYF.

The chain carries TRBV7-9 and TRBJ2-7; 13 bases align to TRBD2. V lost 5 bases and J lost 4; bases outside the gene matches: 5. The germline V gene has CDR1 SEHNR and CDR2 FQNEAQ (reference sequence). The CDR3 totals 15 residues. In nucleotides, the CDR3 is TGTGCCAGCAGCCGTTGGACTAGCGGGAGTTACGAGCAGTACTTC. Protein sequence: CASSRWTSGSYEQYF.

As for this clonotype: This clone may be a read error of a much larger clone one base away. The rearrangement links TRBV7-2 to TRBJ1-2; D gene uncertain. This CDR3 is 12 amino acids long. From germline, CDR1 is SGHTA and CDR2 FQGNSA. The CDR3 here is CASSSLSYGHTF. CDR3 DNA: TGTGCCAGCAGTTCATTATCCTATGGCCACACCTTC.

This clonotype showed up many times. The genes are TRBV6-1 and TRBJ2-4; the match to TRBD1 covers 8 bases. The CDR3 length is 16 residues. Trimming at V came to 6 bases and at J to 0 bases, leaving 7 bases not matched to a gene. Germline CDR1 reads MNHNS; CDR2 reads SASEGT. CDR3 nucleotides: TGTGCCAGCAGACCCGGGACAGGCTTAGCCAAAAACATTCAGTACTTC. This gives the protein CASRPGTGLAKNIQYF.

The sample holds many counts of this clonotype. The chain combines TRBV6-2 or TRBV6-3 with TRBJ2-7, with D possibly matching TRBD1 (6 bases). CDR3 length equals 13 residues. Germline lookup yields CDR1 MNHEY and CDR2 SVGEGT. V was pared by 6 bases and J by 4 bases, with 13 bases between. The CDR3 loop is CASRQGTQYEQYF. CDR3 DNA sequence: TGTGCCAGCAGACAGGGTACTCAGTACGAGCAGTACTTC.

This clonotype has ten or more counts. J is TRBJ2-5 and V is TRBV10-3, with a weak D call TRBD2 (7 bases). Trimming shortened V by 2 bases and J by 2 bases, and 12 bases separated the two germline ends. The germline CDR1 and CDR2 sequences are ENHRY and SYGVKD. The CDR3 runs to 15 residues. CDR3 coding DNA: TGTGCCATCAGTGAGGCGGGGGCCGAGCAAGAGACCCAGTACTTC. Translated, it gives CAISEAGAEQETQYF.

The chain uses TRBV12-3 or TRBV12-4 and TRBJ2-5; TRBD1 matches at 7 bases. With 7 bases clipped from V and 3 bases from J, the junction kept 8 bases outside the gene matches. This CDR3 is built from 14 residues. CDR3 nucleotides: TGTGCCAGCATTAGGGGGCAGTTAGAAGAGACCCAGTACTTC. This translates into CASIRGQLEETQYF.

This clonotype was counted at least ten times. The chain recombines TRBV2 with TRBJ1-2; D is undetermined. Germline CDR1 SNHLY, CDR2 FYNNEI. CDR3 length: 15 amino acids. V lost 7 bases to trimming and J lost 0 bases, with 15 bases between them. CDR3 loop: CASIFSSGPNYGYTF. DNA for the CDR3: TGTGCCAGCATTTTTTCGTCAGGCCCTAACTATGGCTACACCTTC.

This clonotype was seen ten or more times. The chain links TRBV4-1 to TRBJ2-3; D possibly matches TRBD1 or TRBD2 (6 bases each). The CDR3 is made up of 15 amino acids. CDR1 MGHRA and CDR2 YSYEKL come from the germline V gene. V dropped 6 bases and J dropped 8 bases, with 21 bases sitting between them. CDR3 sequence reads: CASRLAVGGQFTQYF. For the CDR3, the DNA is TGCGCCAGCAGGTTAGCGGTTGGGGGCCAGTTTACGCAGTATTTT.

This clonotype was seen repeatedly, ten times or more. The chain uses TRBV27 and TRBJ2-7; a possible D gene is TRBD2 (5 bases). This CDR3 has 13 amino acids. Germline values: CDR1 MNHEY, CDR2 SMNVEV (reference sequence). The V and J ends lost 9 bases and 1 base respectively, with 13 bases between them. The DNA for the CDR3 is TGTGCCAGTCGCCTGGGAGTTTCCTACGAGCAGTACTTC. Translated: CASRLGVSYEQYF.

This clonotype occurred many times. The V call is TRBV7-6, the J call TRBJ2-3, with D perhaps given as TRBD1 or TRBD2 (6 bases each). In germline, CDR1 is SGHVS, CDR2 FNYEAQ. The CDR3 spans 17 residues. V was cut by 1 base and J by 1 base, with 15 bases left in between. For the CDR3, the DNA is TGTGCCAGCAGCTTAGGAGCCAGGGGAGGCGGCACAGATACGCAGTATTTT. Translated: CASSLGARGGGTDTQYF. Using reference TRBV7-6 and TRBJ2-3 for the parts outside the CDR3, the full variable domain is GAGVSQSPRYKVTKRGQDVALRCDPISGHVSLYWYRQALGQGPEFLTYFNYEAQQDKSGLPNDRFSAERPEGSISTLTIQRTEQRDSAMYRCASSLGARGGGTDTQYFGPGTRLTVL.

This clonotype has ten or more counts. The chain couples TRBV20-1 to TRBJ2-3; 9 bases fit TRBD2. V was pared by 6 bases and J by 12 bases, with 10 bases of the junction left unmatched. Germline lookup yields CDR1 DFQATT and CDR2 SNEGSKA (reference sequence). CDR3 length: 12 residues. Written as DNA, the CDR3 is TGCAGTGCCTGGGGGCTAGCGGGACCACAGTATTTT. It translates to CSAWGLAGPQYF.

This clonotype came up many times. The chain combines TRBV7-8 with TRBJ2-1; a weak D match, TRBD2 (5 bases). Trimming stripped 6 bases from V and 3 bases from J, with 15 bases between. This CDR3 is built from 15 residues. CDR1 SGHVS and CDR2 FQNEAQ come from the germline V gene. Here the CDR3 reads CASSPQSGRYNEQFF. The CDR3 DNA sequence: TGTGCCAGCAGTCCTCAAAGCGGCCGCTACAATGAGCAGTTCTTC.

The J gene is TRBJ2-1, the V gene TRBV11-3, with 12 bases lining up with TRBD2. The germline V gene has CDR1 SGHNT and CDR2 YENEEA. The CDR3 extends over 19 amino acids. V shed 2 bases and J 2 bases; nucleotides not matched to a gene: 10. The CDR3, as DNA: TGTGCCAGCAGCTTAATGGTACTGACTAGCGGGAGACCCTACAATGAGCAGTTCTTC. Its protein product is CASSLMVLTSGRPYNEQFF.

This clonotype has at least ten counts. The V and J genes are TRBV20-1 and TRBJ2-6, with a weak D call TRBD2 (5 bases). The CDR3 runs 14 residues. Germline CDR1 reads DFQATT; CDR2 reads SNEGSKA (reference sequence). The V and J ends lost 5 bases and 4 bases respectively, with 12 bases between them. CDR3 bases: TGCAGTGCTCCAGGACTCTCCGGGGCCAACGTCCTGACTTTC. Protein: CSAPGLSGANVLTF.

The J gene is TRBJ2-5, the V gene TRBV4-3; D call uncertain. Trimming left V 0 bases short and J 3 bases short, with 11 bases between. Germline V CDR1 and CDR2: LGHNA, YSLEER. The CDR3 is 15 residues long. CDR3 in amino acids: CASSQDLSSEETQYF. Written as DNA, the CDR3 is TGCGCCAGCAGCCAAGATCTTAGCAGTGAAGAGACCCAGTACTTC.

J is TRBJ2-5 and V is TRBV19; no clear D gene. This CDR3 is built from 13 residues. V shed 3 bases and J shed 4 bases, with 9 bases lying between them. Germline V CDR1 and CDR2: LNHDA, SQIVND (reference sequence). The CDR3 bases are TGTGCCAGTAGTATTTATCTGGGAGAGACCCAGTACTTC. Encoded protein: CASSIYLGETQYF.